This entry lists 24 T cell receptor beta chains sequenced from one sample in a study of control samples from healthy donors and cancer patients. Clones were read by immunoSEQ multiplex PCR, and TCRdb kept only the in-frame ones, dropping some. The table has more than 95,000 clones, roughly 87% seen once. The sequencing input was blood. The receptors stem from a man younger than 30 in good health.

The V call is TRBV5-1, the J call TRBJ2-2; 9 bases are a match to TRBD1. Germline V lookup: CDR1 SGHRS, CDR2 YFSETQ. The CDR3 totals 15 residues. V lost 3 bases and J lost 4; bases outside the gene matches: 4. The CDR3 DNA follows: TGCGCCAGCAGCTCAGGGACAGGGAGCACCGGGGAGCTGTTTTTT. Translated: CASSSGTGSTGELFF.

The chain links TRBV12-5 to TRBJ2-3; a weak D match, TRBD2 (6 bases). This CDR3 is built from 15 residues. Looked up from germline, CDR1 is LGHNT and CDR2 is FRNRAP. Trimming took 6 bases from V and 3 from J, leaving 16 bases between them. In nucleotides, the CDR3 is TGTGCTAGTGGCCTGACTAGTACCAGGACAGATACGCAGTATTTT. As protein: CASGLTSTRTDTQYF. The full variable domain, its missing parts supplied by reference TRBV12-5 and TRBJ2-3, is DARVTQTPRHKVTEMGQEVTMRCQPILGHNTVFWYRQTMMQGLELLAYFRNRAPLDDSGMPKDRFSAEMPDATLATLKIQPSEPRDSAVYFCASGLTSTRTDTQYFGPGTRLTVL.

The gene calls are TRBV10-1 and TRBJ2-3; D is perhaps TRBD2 (5 bases). This CDR3 comprises 13 residues. Germline V lookup: CDR1 WNHNN, CDR2 SYGVQD (reference sequence). Trimming cost V 0 bases and J 8 bases, with 9 bases left between them. This CDR3 is CASSESTRGTQYF. The CDR3 DNA follows: TGCGCCAGCAGTGAGTCGACTCGGGGTACGCAGTATTTT.

The rearrangement uses TRBV18 and TRBJ1-4; the match to TRBD1 covers 8 bases. The CDR3 sequence is 14 residues long. V was pared by 6 bases and J by 8 bases, with 8 bases of the junction left unmatched. Germline V gives CDR1 KGHSH, CDR2 LQKENI. CDR3 amino acids: CASSPDRVWEKLFF. The CDR3 DNA follows: TGTGCCAGCTCGCCGGACAGGGTTTGGGAAAAACTGTTTTTT.

This chain uses TRBV28 with TRBJ2-7; D is unclear. V lost 2 bases to trimming and J lost 5 bases, with 7 bases between them. Germline V gene lookup returns CDR1 MDHEN and CDR2 SYDVKM. The CDR3 totals 12 residues. CDR3 loop: CASSLLVNEQYF. The CDR3, as DNA: TGTGCCAGCAGTTTACTGGTTAACGAGCAGTACTTC.

The chain combines TRBV7-2 with TRBJ2-7; 7 nucleotides align to TRBD2. The germline V gene has CDR1 SGHTA and CDR2 FQGNSA. The CDR3 is 15 residues long. The V gene end was trimmed by 1 base and the J gene end by 3 bases; junction bases not matched to a gene: 6. The CDR3 region is CASSLEAGAYYEQYF. CDR3 DNA: TGTGCCAGCAGCTTAGAGGCGGGAGCCTACTACGAGCAGTACTTC.

CDR3 in DNA: TGTGCCAGCAGTGAGGAACCGGGACAGGGGGCTCTGCTATCGGGAGAGACCCAGTACTTC. It translates to CASSEEPGQGALLSGETQYF. The chain joins TRBV6-1 to TRBJ2-5, with TRBD1 matching over 12 bases. J lost 4 bases, V lost 3 bases, and 18 bases had no gene match. The CDR3 extends over 20 amino acids. Germline CDR1 and CDR2: MNHNS and SASEGT.

The CDR3 here is CASSKMMLVREYF. DNA of the CDR3: TGTGCCAGCAGCAAAATGATGTTAGTTCGGGAGTACTTC. This sequence joins TRBV21-1 and TRBJ2-7; TRBD2, as called in the table, went unchecked against the DNA. TRBV21-1 has pseudogene status. The CDR3 has 13 residues.

This clone is labeled as medium-sized (0.01 to 0.1%). The chain links TRBV6-6 to TRBJ1-5; D might be TRBD1 (5 bases). In germline, CDR1 is MNHNY, CDR2 SVGAGI (reference sequence). This CDR3 comprises 13 residues. With 8 bases removed from V and 3 bases from J, the gap between germline ends came to 11 bases. CDR3 protein: CASEGRDNQPQHF. In DNA, the CDR3 is TGTGCCAGCGAGGGACGGGACAATCAGCCCCAGCATTTT.

The chain couples TRBV19 to TRBJ2-1; 8 positions agree with TRBD2. This CDR3 region has 13 residues. The J segment lost 6 bases and the V segment lost 5 bases, leaving 3 bases of the junction unmatched. CDR1 is LNHDA, CDR2 SQIVND, per germline (reference sequence). CDR3 coding DNA: TGTGCCAGTAGTGGTCTAGCGGGCAATGAGCAGTTCTTC. As protein: CASSGLAGNEQFF.

The chain links TRBV9 to TRBJ2-5, with D perhaps matching TRBD2 (6 bases). This CDR3 spans 14 amino acids. The germline V gene has CDR1 SGDLS and CDR2 YYNGEE. V was trimmed by 0 bases and J by 4 bases, leaving 10 bases between them. The CDR3 region is CASSVEGGPETQYF. Written as DNA, the CDR3 is TGTGCCAGCAGCGTAGAGGGAGGCCCAGAGACCCAGTACTTC.

CDR3 nucleotides: TGTGCCAGCAGCCCAATCGGGACTGGCAAAAACATTCAGTACTTC. It is translated as CASSPIGTGKNIQYF. The J gene is TRBJ2-4, the V gene TRBV7-9; perhaps TRBD2 as D (6 bases). The germline V and J ends were trimmed by 5 bases and 3 bases, with 14 bases remaining between them. CDR3 size: 15 residues. CDR1 is SEHNR and CDR2 is FQNEAQ in the germline V gene (reference sequence).

J is TRBJ2-7 and V is TRBV6-5, with D unclear. The CDR3 runs 13 residues. Trimming pared 6 bases from V and 1 base from J, leaving 10 bases between. Germline assignment: CDR1 MNHEY and CDR2 SVGAGI. CDR3 in DNA: TGTGCCAGCAGAAGTGGGCCTTCCTACGAGCAGTACTTC. This sequence encodes CASRSGPSYEQYF.

This rearrangement joins TRBV7-2 to TRBJ2-7; TRBD2 matches 8 bases. The CDR3 runs 15 residues. Germline trimming cut 3 bases from V and 6 bases from J; bases unmatched to any gene: 10. In germline, CDR1 is SGHTA, CDR2 FQGNSA. The CDR3 is CASSFSVLAASEQYF. For the CDR3, the DNA is TGTGCCAGCAGCTTCTCAGTACTAGCGGCCAGCGAGCAGTACTTC.

V and J are TRBV6-5 and TRBJ2-7; tentatively, D is TRBD2 (6 bases). The CDR3 loop spans 14 amino acids. Germline V gene sequence: CDR1 MNHEY, CDR2 SVGAGI. The V end lost 6 bases, the J end lost 3 bases, and 15 bases lay between the germline ends. CDR3 amino acids: CASRSLGGVYEQYF. CDR3 in DNA: TGTGCCAGCAGATCCCTCGGGGGAGTCTACGAGCAGTACTTC.

J is TRBJ1-1 and V is TRBV30; 7 bases agree with TRBD1. The V segment lost 3 bases and the J segment 5 bases; nucleotides outside the gene matches: 6. CDR1 and CDR2 from the germline V gene are GTSNPN and SVGIG (reference sequence). The CDR3 extends over 13 amino acids. DNA of the CDR3: TGTGCCTGGAGCGGACAGGTCAGGACTGAAGCTTTCTTT. Amino acid sequence: CAWSGQVRTEAFF.

Written as DNA, the CDR3 is TGTGCCAGCAGCCTAACGGGACAGGGCTATGGCTACACCTTC. Translating it yields CASSLTGQGYGYTF. The rearrangement links TRBV5-4 to TRBJ1-2; 9 nucleotides line up with TRBD1. V shed 4 bases, J shed 4 bases, and the junction held 5 bases outside the gene matches. The CDR3 is 14 amino acids. Germline CDR1 reads SGHNT; CDR2 reads YYREEE (reference sequence).

This clone was detected only once. V is TRBV10-3 and J is TRBJ1-1; 7 bases align to TRBD1. This CDR3 has 15 residues. Losses at the gene ends were 6 bases for V and 2 bases for J; bases not matched to a gene: 9. Germline-derived CDR1 and CDR2 are ENHRY and SYGVKD. DNA for the CDR3: TGTGCCATCAGACCCTTGGGACAGACTAACACTGAAGCTTTCTTT. Its translation: CAIRPLGQTNTEAFF.

For the CDR3, the DNA is TGCGCCAGCAGCTTGGGACTAGCGGGGCCTAGCACAGATACGCAGTATTTT. Residues: CASSLGLAGPSTDTQYF. This chain connects TRBV5-1 to TRBJ2-3; 11 bases are shared with TRBD2. Trimming at V came to 0 bases and at J to 0 bases, leaving 3 bases not matched to a gene. Germline V gives CDR1 SGHRS, CDR2 YFSETQ. The CDR3 covers 17 residues.

The J gene is TRBJ2-3, the V gene TRBV20-1; D is undetermined. The V end was cut by 3 bases, the J end by 6 bases, with 4 bases between. CDR3 size: 10 residues. The germline gives CDR1 DFQATT, CDR2 SNEGSKA (reference sequence). The CDR3 here is CSARHDTQYF. As DNA, the CDR3 is TGCAGTGCTAGGCACGATACGCAGTATTTT.

This sequence joins TRBV12-3 or TRBV12-4 and TRBJ1-1; the D is unclear. The V end was cut by 7 bases, the J end by 5 bases, with 14 bases between. The CDR3 contains 13 residues. CDR3 sequence: CASTLSARTEAFF. In nucleotides, the CDR3 is TGTGCCAGCACCTTGTCGGCTCGGACTGAAGCTTTCTTT.

This clone was seen a single time. The J gene is TRBJ2-1, the V gene TRBV5-4, with D possibly TRBD2 on 5 matching bases. The CDR3 consists of 15 residues. The germline V gene has CDR1 SGHNT and CDR2 YYREEE (reference sequence). Trimming removed 3 bases from V and 0 bases from J, with 10 bases in between. CDR3 nucleotide sequence: TGTGCCAGCAGCTACGAACGGGACTCCTACAATGAGCAGTTCTTC. Translated, it gives CASSYERDSYNEQFF.

This chain uses TRBV10-1 with TRBJ2-7; 7 nucleotides agree with TRBD1. Germline-derived CDR1 and CDR2 are WNHNN and SYGVQD (reference sequence). The V and J ends lost 2 bases and 2 bases, in that order; junction bases with no gene match: 3. The CDR3 is 14 residues long. CDR3 sequence: CASSEETGPYEQYF. CDR3 coding DNA: TGCGCCAGCAGTGAGGAGACAGGGCCCTACGAGCAGTACTTC.

The gene calls are TRBV28 and TRBJ1-1; no clear D gene. The CDR3 runs 15 residues. CDR1 MDHEN and CDR2 SYDVKM come from the germline V gene. The V and J ends lost 5 bases and 0 bases respectively, with 13 bases between them. CDR3 in DNA: TGTGCCAGCAGTCCTCCCGGACGGGTGAACACTGAAGCTTTCTTT. Amino acid sequence: CASSPPGRVNTEAFF.